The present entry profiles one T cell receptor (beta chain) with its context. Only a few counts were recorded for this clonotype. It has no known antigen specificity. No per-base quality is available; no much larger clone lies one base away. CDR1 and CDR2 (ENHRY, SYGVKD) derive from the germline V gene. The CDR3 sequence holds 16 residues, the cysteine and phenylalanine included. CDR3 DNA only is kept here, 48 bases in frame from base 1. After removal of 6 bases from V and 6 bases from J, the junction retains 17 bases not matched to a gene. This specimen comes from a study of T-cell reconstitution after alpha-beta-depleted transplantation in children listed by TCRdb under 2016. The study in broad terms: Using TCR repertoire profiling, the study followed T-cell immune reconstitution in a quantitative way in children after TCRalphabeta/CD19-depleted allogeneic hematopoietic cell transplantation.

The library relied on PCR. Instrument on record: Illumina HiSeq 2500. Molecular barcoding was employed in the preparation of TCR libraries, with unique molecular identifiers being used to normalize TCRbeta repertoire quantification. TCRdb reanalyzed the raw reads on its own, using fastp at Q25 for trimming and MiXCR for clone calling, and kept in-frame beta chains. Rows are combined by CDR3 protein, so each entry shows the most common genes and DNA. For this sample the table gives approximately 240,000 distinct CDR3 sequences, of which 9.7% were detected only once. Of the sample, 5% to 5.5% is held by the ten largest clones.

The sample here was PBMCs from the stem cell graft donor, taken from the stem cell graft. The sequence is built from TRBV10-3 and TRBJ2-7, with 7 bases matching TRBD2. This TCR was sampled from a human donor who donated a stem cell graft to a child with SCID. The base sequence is TGTGCCATCAGCGTCCTCCCTCCGGGACTAAGATCCGAGCAGTACTTC. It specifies CAISVLPPGLRSEQYF.